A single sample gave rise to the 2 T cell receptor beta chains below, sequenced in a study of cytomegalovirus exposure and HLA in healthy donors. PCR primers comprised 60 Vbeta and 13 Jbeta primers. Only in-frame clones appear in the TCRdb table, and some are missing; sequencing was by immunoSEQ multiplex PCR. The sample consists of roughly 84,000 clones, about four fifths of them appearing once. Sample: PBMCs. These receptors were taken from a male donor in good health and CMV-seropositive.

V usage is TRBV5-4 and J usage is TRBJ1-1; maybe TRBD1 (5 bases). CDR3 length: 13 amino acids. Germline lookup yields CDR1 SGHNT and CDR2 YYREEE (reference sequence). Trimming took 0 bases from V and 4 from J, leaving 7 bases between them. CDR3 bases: TGTGCCAGCAGCTTGGGGGGGGGCACTGAAGCTTTCTTT. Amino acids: CASSLGGGTEAFF.

The CDR3 reads CASSVIPGTDTQYF. CDR3 coding DNA: TGTGCCAGCAGCGTCATTCCGGGTACAGATACGCAGTATTTT. The chain recombines TRBV9 with TRBJ2-3; D not certain. Trimming removed 2 bases from V and 3 bases from J, with 10 bases in between. This CDR3 comprises 14 residues. The germline CDR1 and CDR2 sequences are SGDLS and YYNGEE. Supplemented by reference TRBV9 and TRBJ2-3, the full variable domain reads DSGVTQTPKHLITATGQRVTLRCSPRSGDLSVYWYQQSLDQGLQFLIQYYNGEERAKGNILERFSAQQFPDLHSELNLSSLELGDSALYFCASSVIPGTDTQYFGPGTRLTVL.